These 2 T cell receptor beta chains originate from one sample sequenced in a study of T cell clones after liver transplantation. Assay used: immunoSEQ multiplex PCR; TCRdb lists only in-frame clones, some missing. The sample includes 95,000 to 130,000 clones, approximately 90% of them seen just once. The sample in question was CD4+ T cells from blood, obtained 12 months after liver transplant. The receptors shown here come from a human patient who received a liver transplant. Some T cells may be graft donor cells.

The rearrangement links TRBV6-1 to TRBJ1-5; D is uncertain. Trimming cost V 2 bases and J 3 bases, with 5 bases left between them. Germline CDR1 and CDR2: MNHNS and SASEGT. The CDR3 is 13 residues long. CDR3 sequence: CASSEKPNQPQHF. The DNA of the CDR3 is TGTGCCAGCAGTGAAAAACCCAATCAGCCCCAGCATTTT.

The chain combines TRBV19 with TRBJ2-6; D not certain. Germline CDR1 reads LNHDA; CDR2 reads SQIVND (reference sequence). Trimming cost V 6 bases and J 0 bases, with 9 bases left between them. This CDR3 comprises 15 residues. The CDR3 nucleotides are TGTGCCAGTAGCAAAGGCTACTCTGGGGCCAACGTCCTGACTTTC. It yields the protein CASSKGYSGANVLTF. Full variable domain (outside the CDR3, taken from reference TRBV19 and TRBJ2-6): DGGITQSPKYLFRKEGQNVTLSCEQNLNHDAMYWYRQDPGQGLRLIYYSQIVNDFQKGDIAEGYSVSREKKESFPLTVTSAQKNPTAFYLCASSKGYSGANVLTFGAGSRLTVL.